Listed here are 6 T cell receptor beta chains from one sample, sequenced in a study of PD-L1 blockade in urothelial cancer. Stated time point: pretreatment peripheral blood. The data were produced by immunoSEQ multiplex PCR, yet TCRdb's version contains in-frame clones alone and is incomplete. The sample shows tens of thousands of clones, about 89% of them seen only once. The source was PBMCs, collected around atezolizumab (anti-PD-L1) treatment. These receptors all come from a woman older than 75 with urothelial cancer.

V and J are TRBV20-1 and TRBJ2-5; no clear D. The germline V gene has CDR1 DFQATT and CDR2 SNEGSKA (reference sequence). The V gene lost 7 bases and the J gene lost 4 bases, with 4 bases spanning the gap. This CDR3 spans 9 amino acids. CDR3 in DNA: TGCAGTGTCGGAGAGACCCAGTACTTC. Its translation: CSVGETQYF.

V gene TRBV2 combines with J gene TRBJ1-1, with unresolved D. Per germline, CDR1 SNHLY and CDR2 FYNNEI. CDR3 size: 13 residues. Trimming took 6 bases from V and 6 from J, leaving 14 bases between them. The CDR3 region has the DNA TGTGCCAGCAGCCTCGGTGAACCCTCTGAAGCTTTCTTT. This codes for CASSLGEPSEAFF.

The J gene is TRBJ1-1, the V gene TRBV12-5; D remains ambiguous. V shed 1 base and J shed 6 bases, with 6 bases lying between them. The germline CDR1 and CDR2 sequences are LGHNT and FRNRAP. The CDR3 spans 12 residues. Here the CDR3 DNA reads TGTGCTAGTGGTTTGGGGGCGTCTGAAGCTTTCTTT. The encoded protein is CASGLGASEAFF.

CDR3 protein: CATSRVTHATNEKLFF. The CDR3 nucleotides read TGTGCCACCAGCAGAGTAACTCACGCAACTAATGAAAAACTGTTTTTT. The rearrangement links TRBV15 to TRBJ1-4; D is unresolved. CDR1 is LNHNV, CDR2 YYDKDF, per germline (reference sequence). This CDR3 is built from 16 residues. With 1 base removed from V and 0 bases from J, the gap between germline ends came to 9 bases.

J is TRBJ2-7 and V is TRBV7-3, with 9 positions matching TRBD1. In germline, CDR1 is SGHTA, CDR2 FQGTGA. The J segment lost 2 bases and the V segment lost 5 bases, leaving 7 bases of the junction unmatched. The CDR3 is 15 amino acids. CDR3 in amino acids: CASSRWGQGAYEQYF. The CDR3 nucleotides read TGTGCCAGCAGCCGATGGGGACAGGGAGCCTACGAGCAGTACTTC.

The chain employs TRBV6-6 and TRBJ2-2, with 12 nucleotides matching TRBD2. The CDR3 runs 16 residues. Germline V gives CDR1 MNHNY, CDR2 SVGAGI (reference sequence). V shed 6 bases and J 4 bases; nucleotides not matched to a gene: 6. The CDR3 protein is CASSSSGRAGTGELFF. In DNA form, the CDR3 reads TGTGCCAGCAGCTCTAGCGGGAGGGCCGGCACCGGGGAGCTGTTTTTT.